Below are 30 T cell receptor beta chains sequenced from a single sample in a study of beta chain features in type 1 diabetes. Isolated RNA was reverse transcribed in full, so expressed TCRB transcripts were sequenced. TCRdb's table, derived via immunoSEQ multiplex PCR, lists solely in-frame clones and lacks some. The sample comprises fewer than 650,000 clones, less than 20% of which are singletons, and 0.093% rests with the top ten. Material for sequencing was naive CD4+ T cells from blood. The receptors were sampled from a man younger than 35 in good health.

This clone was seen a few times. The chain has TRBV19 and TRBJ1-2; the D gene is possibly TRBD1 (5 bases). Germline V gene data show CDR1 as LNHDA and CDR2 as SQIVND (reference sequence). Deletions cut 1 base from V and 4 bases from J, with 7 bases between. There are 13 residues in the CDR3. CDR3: CASSIGQSYGYTF. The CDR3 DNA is TGTGCCAGTAGTATAGGACAGAGCTATGGCTACACCTTC.

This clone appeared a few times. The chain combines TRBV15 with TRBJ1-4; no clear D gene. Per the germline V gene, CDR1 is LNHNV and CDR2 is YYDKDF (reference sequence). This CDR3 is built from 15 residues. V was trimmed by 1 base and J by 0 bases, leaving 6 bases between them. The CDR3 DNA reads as TGTGCCACCAGCAGAGCTAGGGCAACTAATGAAAAACTGTTTTTT. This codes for CATSRARATNEKLFF. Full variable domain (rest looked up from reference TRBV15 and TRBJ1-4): DAMVIQNPRYQVTQFGKPVTLSCSQTLNHNVMYWYQQKSSQAPKLLFHYYDKDFNNEADTPDNFQSRRPNTSFCFLDIRSPGLGDTAMYLCATSRARATNEKLFFGSGTQLSVL.

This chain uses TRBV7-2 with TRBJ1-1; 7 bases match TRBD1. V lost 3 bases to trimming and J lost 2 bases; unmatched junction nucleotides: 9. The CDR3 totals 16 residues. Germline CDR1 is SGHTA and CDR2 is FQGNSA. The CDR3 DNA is TGTGCCAGCAGCTTCGACAGGGTGGGGCCCAACACTGAAGCTTTCTTT. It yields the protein CASSFDRVGPNTEAFF.

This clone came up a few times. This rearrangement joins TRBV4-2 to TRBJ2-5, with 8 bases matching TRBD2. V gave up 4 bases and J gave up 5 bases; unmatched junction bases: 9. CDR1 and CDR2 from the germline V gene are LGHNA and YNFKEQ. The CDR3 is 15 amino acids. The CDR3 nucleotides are TGTGCCAGCAGCCTAAAAGCGGGAGTCAGTGAGACCCAGTACTTC. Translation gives CASSLKAGVSETQYF.

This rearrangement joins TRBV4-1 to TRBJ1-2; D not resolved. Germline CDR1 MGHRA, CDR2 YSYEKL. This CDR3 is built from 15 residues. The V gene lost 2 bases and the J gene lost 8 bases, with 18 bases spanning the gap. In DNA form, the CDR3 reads TGCGCCAGCAGCCAACCACTAGGCCCTACTGCAGGCTACACCTTC. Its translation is CASSQPLGPTAGYTF.

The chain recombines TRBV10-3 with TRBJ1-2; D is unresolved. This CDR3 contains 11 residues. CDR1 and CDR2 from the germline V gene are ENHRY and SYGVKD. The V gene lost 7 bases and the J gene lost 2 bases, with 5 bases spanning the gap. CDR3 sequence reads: CAITTNYGYTF. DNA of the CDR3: TGTGCCATCACCACCAACTATGGCTACACCTTC.

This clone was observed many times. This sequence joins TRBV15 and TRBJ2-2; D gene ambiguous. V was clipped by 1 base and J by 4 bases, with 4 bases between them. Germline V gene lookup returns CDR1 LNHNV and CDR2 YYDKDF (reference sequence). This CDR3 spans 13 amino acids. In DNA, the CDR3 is TGTGCCACCAGCAGAGGTCCCACCGGGGAGCTGTTTTTT. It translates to CATSRGPTGELFF.

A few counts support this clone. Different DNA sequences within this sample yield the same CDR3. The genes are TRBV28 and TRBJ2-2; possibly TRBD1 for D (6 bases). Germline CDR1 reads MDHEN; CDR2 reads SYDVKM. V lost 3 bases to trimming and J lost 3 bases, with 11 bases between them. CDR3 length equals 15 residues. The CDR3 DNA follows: TGTGCCAGCAGTTTCAGGGGTCGCTACACCGGGGAGCTGTTTTTT. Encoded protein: CASSFRGRYTGELFF.

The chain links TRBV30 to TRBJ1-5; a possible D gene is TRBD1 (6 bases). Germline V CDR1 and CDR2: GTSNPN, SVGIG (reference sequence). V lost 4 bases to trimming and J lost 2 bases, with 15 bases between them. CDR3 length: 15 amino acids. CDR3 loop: CAWNGGGGGNQPQHF. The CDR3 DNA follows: TGTGCCTGGAACGGAGGGGGGGGTGGCAATCAGCCCCAGCATTTT.

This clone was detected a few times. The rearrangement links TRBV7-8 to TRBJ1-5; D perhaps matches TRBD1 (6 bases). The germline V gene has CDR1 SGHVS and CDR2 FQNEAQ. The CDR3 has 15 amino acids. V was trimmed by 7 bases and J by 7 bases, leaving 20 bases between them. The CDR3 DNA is TGTGCCAGCAAAGGGACCACAGGGATTAGCCAGCCCCAGCATTTT. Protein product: CASKGTTGISQPQHF. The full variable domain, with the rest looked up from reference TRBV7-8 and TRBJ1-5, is GAGVSQSPRYKVAKRGQDVALRCDPISGHVSLFWYQQALGQGPEFLTYFQNEAQLDKSGLPSDRFFAERPEGSVSTLKIQRTQQEDSAVYLCASKGTTGISQPQHFGDGTRLSIL.

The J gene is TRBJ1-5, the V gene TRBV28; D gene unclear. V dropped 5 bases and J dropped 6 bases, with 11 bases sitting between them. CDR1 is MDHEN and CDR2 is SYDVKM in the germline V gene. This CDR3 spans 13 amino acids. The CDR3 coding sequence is TGTGCCAGCAGTCCCCAAGTAGGTCAGCCCCAGCATTTT. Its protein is CASSPQVGQPQHF.

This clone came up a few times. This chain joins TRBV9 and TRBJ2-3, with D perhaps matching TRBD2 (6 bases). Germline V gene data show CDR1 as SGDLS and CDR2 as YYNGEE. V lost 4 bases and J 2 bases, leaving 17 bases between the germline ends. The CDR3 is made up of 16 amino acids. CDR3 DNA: TGTGCCAGCAGCCCGAGTGGAGGGGACTTCACAGATACGCAGTATTTT. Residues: CASSPSGGDFTDTQYF.

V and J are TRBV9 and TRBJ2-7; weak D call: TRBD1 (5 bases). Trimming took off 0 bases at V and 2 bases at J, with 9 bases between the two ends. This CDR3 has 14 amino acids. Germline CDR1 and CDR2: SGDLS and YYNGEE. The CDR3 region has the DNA TGTGCCAGCAGCGTAGGGGAAGGGGCCTACGAGCAGTACTTC. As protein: CASSVGEGAYEQYF.

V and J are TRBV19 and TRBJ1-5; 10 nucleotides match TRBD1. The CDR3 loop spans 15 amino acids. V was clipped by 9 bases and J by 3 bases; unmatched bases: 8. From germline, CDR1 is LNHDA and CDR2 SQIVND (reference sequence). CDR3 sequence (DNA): TGTGCCAGCCGACAGGGGGCCGAAATCAATCAGCCCCAGCATTTT. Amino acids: CASRQGAEINQPQHF. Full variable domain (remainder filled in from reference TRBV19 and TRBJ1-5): DGGITQSPKYLFRKEGQNVTLSCEQNLNHDAMYWYRQDPGQGLRLIYYSQIVNDFQKGDIAEGYSVSREKKESFPLTVTSAQKNPTAFYLCASRQGAEINQPQHFGDGTRLSIL.

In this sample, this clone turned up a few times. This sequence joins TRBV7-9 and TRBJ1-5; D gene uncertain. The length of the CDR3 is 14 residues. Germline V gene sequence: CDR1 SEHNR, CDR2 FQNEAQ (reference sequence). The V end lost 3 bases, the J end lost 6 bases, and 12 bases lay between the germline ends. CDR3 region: CASSLGGAAQPQHF. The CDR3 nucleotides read TGTGCCAGCAGCTTGGGAGGAGCCGCTCAGCCCCAGCATTTT.

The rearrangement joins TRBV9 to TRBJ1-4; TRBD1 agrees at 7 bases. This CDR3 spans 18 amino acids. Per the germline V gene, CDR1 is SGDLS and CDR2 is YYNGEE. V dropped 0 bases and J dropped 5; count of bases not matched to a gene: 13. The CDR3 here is CASSVGSRPGQRNEKLFF. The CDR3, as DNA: TGTGCCAGCAGCGTAGGGTCTCGACCGGGACAGAGAAATGAAAAACTGTTTTTT.

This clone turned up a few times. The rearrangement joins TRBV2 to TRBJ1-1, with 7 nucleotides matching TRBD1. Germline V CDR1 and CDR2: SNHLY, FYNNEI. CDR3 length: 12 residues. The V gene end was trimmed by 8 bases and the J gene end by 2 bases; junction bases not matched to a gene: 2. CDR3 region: CASRQGNTEAFF. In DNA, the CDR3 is TGTGCCAGCCGACAGGGTAACACTGAAGCTTTCTTT.

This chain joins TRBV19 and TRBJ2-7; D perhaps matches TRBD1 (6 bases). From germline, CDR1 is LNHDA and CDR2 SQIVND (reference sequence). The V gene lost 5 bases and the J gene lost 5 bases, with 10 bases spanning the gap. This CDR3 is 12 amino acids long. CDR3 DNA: TGTGCCAGTAGTCTTAACAGGGACGAGCAGTACTTC. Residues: CASSLNRDEQYF.

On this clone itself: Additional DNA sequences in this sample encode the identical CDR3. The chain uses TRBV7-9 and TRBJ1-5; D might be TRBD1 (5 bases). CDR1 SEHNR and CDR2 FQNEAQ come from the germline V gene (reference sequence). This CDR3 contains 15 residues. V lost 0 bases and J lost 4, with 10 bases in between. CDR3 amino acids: CASSLAEGRNQPQHF. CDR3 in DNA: TGTGCCAGCAGCTTAGCCGAGGGGCGGAATCAGCCCCAGCATTTT.

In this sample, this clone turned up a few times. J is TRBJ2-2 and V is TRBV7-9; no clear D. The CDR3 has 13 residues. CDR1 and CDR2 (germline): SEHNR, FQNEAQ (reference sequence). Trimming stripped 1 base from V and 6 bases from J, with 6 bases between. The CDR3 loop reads CASSLEGPGELFF. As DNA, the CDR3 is TGTGCCAGCAGCTTAGAAGGTCCCGGGGAGCTGTTTTTT.

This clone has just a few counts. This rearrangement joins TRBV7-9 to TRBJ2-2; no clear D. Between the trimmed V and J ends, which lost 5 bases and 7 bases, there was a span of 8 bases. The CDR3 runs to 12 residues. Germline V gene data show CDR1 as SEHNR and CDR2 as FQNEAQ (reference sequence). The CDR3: CASSVFSGELFF. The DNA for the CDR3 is TGTGCCAGCAGCGTTTTTAGCGGGGAGCTGTTTTTT.

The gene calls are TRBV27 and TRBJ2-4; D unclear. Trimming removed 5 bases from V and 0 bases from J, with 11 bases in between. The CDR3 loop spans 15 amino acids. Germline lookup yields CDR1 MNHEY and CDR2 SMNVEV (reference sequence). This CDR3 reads CASSQGLLAKNIQYF. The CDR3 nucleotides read TGTGCCAGCAGTCAAGGCCTTCTAGCCAAAAACATTCAGTACTTC.

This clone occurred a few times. The CDR3 loop reads CASSLEVLGGSGELFF. CDR3 coding DNA: TGTGCCAGCAGCTTGGAAGTACTAGGTGGGAGCGGGGAGCTGTTTTTT. The gene calls are TRBV5-6 and TRBJ2-2; tentatively, D is TRBD2 (5 bases). Germline lookup yields CDR1 SGHDT and CDR2 YYEEEE. This CDR3 comprises 16 residues. Trimming removed 0 bases from V and 7 bases from J, with 16 bases in between.

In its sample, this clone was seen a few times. The CDR3 region has the DNA TGTGCCAGCAGTTACGGGGGGGCGCGGACCACTGAAGCTTTCTTT. Translated, it gives CASSYGGARTTEAFF. The chain recombines TRBV6-5 with TRBJ1-1; TRBD1 is a possible D gene (6 bases). V was shortened by 2 bases and J by 4 bases, with 14 bases between the two germline ends. This CDR3 comprises 15 residues. In germline, CDR1 is MNHEY, CDR2 SVGAGI.

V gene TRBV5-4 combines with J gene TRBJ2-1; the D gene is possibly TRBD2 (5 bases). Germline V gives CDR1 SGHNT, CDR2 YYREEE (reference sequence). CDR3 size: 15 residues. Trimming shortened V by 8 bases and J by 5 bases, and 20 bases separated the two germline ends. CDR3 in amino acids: CASSSPGMGNNEQFF. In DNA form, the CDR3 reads TGTGCCAGTTCCAGTCCGGGGATGGGCAACAATGAGCAGTTCTTC.

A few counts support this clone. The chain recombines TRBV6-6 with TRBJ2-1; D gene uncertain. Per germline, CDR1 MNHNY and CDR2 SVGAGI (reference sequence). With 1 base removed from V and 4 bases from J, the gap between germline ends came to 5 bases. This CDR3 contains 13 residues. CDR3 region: CASSYLGYNEQFF. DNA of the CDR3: TGTGCCAGCAGTTACTTGGGATACAATGAGCAGTTCTTC.

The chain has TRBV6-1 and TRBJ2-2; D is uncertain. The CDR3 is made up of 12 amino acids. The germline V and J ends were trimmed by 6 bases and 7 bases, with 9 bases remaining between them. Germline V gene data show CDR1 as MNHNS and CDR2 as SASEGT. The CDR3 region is CASSVVRGELFF. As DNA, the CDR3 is TGTGCCAGCAGCGTGGTCCGCGGGGAGCTGTTTTTT.

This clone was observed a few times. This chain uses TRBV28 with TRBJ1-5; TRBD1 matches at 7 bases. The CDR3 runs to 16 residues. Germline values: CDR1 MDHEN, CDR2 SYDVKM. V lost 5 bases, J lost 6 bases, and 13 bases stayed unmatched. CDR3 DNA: TGTGCCAGCAGTCTACTCCTGCCAGGGGGAAGTCAGCCCCAGCATTTT. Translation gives CASSLLLPGGSQPQHF.

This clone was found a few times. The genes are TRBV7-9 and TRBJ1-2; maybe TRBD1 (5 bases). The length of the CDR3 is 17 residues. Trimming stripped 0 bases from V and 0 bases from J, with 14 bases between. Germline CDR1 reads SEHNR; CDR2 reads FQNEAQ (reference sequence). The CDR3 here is CASSLAGPVGANYGYTF. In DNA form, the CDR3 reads TGTGCCAGCAGCTTAGCGGGGCCCGTGGGGGCTAACTATGGCTACACCTTC.

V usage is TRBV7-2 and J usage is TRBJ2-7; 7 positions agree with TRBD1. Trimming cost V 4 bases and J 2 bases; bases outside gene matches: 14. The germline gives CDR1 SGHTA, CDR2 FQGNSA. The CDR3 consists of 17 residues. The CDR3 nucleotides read TGTGCCAGCAGCTCCGGCATCCGGGACAGCCCAACCTACGAGCAGTACTTC. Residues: CASSSGIRDSPTYEQYF.